This T cell receptor beta chain was identified during a study of shared clonotypes between healthy human individuals. TCRdb keeps only in-frame clones here, not all; method: immunoSEQ multiplex PCR. There are about 2.5 million clones in the sample; around 93% occur only once, and more than 0.35% lies in the top ten. The CDR3 spans 13 residues. Germline assignment: CDR1 MDHEN and CDR2 SYDVKM. The junction had 6 bases not matched to a gene; V was cut back by 10 bases and J by 0 bases. The chain combines TRBV28 with TRBJ2-7; 7 positions agree with TRBD1. The sequence came from a man between 18 and 29 years old in good health. Some clones in this sample may be carry-over from other donors' samples. Material for sequencing was naive CD4+ T cells from PBMCs. As for subset: CD45RA+ positively selected. The chain's CDR3 is CAIQGTHSYEQYF. CDR3 DNA sequence: TGTGCCATACAGGGGACCCACTCCTACGAGCAGTACTTC.